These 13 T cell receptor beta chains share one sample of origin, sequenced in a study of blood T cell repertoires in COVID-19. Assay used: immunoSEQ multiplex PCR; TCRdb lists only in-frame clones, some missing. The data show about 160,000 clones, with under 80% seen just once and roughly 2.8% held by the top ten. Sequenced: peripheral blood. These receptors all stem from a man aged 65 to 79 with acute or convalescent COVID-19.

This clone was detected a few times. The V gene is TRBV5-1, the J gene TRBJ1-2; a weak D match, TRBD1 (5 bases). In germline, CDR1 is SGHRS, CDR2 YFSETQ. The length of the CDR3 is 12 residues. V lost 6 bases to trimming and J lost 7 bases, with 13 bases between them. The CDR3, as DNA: TGCGCCAGCACCGAAGGGGCGGCTGGCTACACCTTC. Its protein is CASTEGAAGYTF.

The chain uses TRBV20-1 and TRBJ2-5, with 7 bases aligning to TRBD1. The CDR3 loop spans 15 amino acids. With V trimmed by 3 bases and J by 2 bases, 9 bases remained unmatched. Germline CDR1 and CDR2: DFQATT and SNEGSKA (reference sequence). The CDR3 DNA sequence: TGCAGTGCTAGTGCCAGGGGGTCTGGGCAAGAGACCCAGTACTTC. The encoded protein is CSASARGSGQETQYF.

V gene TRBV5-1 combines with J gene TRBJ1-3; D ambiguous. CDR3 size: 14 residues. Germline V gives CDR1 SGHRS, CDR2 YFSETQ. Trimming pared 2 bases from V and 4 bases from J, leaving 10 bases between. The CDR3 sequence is CASSFGEEGNTIYF. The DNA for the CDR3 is TGCGCCAGCAGCTTCGGGGAAGAGGGAAACACCATATATTTT.

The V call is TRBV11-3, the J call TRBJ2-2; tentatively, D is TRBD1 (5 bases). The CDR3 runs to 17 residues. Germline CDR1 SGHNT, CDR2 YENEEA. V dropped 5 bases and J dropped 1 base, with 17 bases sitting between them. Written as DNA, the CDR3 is TGTGCCAGCAGCATAAGGCCCAGGGCTGGGAACACCGGGGAGCTGTTTTTT. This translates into CASSIRPRAGNTGELFF. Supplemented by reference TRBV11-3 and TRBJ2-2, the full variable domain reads EAGVVQSPRYKIIEKKQPVAFWCNPISGHNTLYWYLQNLGQGPELLIRYENEEAVDDSQLPKDRFSAERLKGVDSTLKIQPAELGDSAVYLCASSIRPRAGNTGELFFGEGSRLTVL.

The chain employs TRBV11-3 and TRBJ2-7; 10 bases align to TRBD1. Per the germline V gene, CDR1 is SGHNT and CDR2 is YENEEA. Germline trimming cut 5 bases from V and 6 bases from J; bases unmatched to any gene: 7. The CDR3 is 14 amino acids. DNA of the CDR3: TGTGCCAGCAGCAAGGGGGACAGGGGCGGCGAGCAGTACTTC. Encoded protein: CASSKGDRGGEQYF.

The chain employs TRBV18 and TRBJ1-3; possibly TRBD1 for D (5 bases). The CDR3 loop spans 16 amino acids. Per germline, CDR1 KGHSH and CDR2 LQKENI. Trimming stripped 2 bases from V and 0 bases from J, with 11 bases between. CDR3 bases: TGTGCCAGCTCACCATATGACAGCAGCTCTGGAAACACCATATATTTT. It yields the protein CASSPYDSSSGNTIYF.

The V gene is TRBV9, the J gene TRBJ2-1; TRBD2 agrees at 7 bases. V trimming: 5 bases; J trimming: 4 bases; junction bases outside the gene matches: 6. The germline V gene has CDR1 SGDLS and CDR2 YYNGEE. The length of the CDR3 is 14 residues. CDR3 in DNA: TGTGCCAGCAGTATAGCGGGTTCGTACAATGAGCAGTTCTTC. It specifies CASSIAGSYNEQFF.

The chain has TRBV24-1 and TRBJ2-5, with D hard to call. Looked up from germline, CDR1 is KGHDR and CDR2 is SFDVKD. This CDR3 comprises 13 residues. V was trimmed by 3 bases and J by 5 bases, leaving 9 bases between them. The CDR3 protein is CATSDVTVETQYF. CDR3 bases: TGTGCCACCAGTGATGTCACGGTGGAGACCCAGTACTTC.

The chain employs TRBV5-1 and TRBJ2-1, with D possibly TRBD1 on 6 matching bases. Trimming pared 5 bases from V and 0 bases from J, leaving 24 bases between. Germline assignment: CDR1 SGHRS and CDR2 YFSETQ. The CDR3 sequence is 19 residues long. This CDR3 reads CASSRQGQTDRSSYNEQFF. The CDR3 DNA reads TGCGCCAGCAGTCGCCAAGGACAGACTGACCGCAGCTCCTACAATGAGCAGTTCTTC. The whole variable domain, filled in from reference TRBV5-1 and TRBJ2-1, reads KAGVTQTPRYLIKTRGQQVTLSCSPISGHRSVSWYQQTPGQGLQFLFEYFSETQRNKGNFPGRFSGRQFSNSRSEMNVSTLELGDSALYLCASSRQGQTDRSSYNEQFFGPGTRLTVL.

CDR3 region: CASSERIGGRNGYTF. In DNA form, the CDR3 reads TGTGCCAGCAGTGAACGGATCGGAGGGAGGAATGGCTACACCTTC. The V call is TRBV6-1, the J call TRBJ1-2; D not certain. Germline values: CDR1 MNHNS, CDR2 SASEGT. CDR3 size: 15 residues. V was shortened by 2 bases and J by 6 bases, with 16 bases between the two germline ends.

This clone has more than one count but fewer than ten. CDR3 residues: CASSVVSGGASEQYF. CDR3 nucleotides: TGTGCCAGCAGCGTAGTGAGCGGGGGGGCGAGCGAGCAGTACTTC. The chain is built from TRBV9 and TRBJ2-7; the match to TRBD2 covers 10 bases. V was pared by 0 bases and J by 6 bases, with 6 bases of the junction left unmatched. The CDR3 is 15 amino acids. Germline V CDR1 and CDR2: SGDLS, YYNGEE.

The CDR3 protein is CASSYSVPTEAFF. CDR3 bases: TGTGCCAGCAGTTACTCCGTCCCCACTGAAGCTTTCTTT. The chain employs TRBV6-5 and TRBJ1-1; no clear D. The germline CDR1 and CDR2 sequences are MNHEY and SVGAGI. The CDR3 runs 13 residues. Trimming took 0 bases from V and 4 from J, leaving 6 bases between them.

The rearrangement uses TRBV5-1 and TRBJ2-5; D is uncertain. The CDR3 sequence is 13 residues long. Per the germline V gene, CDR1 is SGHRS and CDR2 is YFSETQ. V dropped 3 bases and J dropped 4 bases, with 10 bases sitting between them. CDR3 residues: CASSSTSSETQYF. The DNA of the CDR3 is TGCGCCAGCAGCTCAACTTCCTCAGAGACCCAGTACTTC.